This T cell receptor beta chain was identified during a study of response to subunit inactivated influenza vaccine. Study-level findings and limits: It was suggested by the authors that few new T cells are recruited by each seasonal influenza vaccination.

TCRdb processed the RT-PCR reads anew with MiXCR; each CDR3 protein has one entry. The profile shows some 500,000 distinct CDR3 sequences, 10% to 15% of them singletons. The V end was cut by 3 bases, the J end by 4 bases, with 12 bases between. Germline CDR1 is SQVTM and CDR2 is ANQGSEA. The CDR3 contains 13 residues. Of note for this clonotype: Its antigen is as yet unknown.

The chain links TRBV29-1 to TRBJ2-5; D possibly corresponds to TRBD1 (5 bases). The source of this sequence is a man aged 50-60 years who received an inactivated influenza vaccine. The sample consisted of PBMCs from blood, taken 40 to 50 days after vaccination. The CDR3 here is CSVDYQGRETQYF. For the CDR3, the DNA is TGCAGCGTTGATTATCAGGGAAGAGAGACCCAGTACTTC.